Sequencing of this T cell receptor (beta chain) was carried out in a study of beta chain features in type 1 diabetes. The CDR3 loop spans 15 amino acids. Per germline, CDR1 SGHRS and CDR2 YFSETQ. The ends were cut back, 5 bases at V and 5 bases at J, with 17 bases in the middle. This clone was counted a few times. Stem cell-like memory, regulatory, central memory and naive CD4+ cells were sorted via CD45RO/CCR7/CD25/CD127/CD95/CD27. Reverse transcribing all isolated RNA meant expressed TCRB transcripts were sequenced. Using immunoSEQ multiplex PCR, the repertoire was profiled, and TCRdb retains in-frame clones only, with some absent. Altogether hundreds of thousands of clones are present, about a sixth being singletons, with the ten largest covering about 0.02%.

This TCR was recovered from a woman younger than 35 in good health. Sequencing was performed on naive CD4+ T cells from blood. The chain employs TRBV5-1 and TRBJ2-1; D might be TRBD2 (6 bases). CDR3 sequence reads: CASSLGGGLHNEQFF. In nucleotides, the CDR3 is TGCGCCAGCAGTCTGGGAGGAGGGCTGCACAATGAGCAGTTCTTC.